This is a list of T cell receptor beta chains from one sample in a study of identical twins. TCRdb passed the 5' RACE reads through MiXCR, listing each CDR3 protein once. This table holds 140,000 to 150,000 distinct CDR3 sequences, under 4.5% found once. Sequencing was performed on memory T cells sorted from blood. These receptors were taken from a man younger than 35 in good health. Both conserved end residues are part of each CDR3. Each record gives: J gene, clone size, V gene, D gene, CDR3 protein, CDR3 DNA. The D gene is left open where the match is weak. Clone size is not always given. Where it is, it says once, few, many or a class for expanded clones.

TRBJ1-2 many TRBV4-3 TRBD1 CASSPDWTGYGYTF TGCGCCAGCAGCCCCGACTGGACAGGGTATGGCTACACCTTC
TRBJ1-5 many TRBV12-3/TRBV12-4 NA CASRPGAGANQPQHF TGTGCCAGCAGACCGGGTGCCGGGGCTAATCAGCCCCAGCATTTT
TRBJ2-3 many TRBV7-9 TRBD2 CASSLASGSLTDTQYF TGTGCCAGCAGCTTAGCGAGCGGGAGCCTCACAGATACGCAGTATTTT
TRBJ2-1 many TRBV4-2 TRBD2 CASSPLSGNYNEQFF TGTGCCAGCAGCCCGCTCAGCGGGAACTACAATGAGCAGTTCTTC
TRBJ2-3 many TRBV20-1 NA CSAADETQYF TGCAGTGCAGCTGATGAGACGCAGTATTTT
TRBJ2-1 many TRBV7-2 TRBD2 CASSRSSGRDNEQFF TGTGCCAGCAGCCGTTCTAGCGGGAGGGACAATGAGCAGTTCTTC
TRBJ2-3 many TRBV6-1 TRBD1 CASRAGTGGITQYF TGTGCCAGCAGGGCCGGGACAGGGGGAATTACGCAGTATTTT
TRBJ2-5 many TRBV20-1 NA CSARDYVLGTQYF TGCAGTGCTAGAGATTACGTTCTGGGGACCCAGTACTTC
TRBJ2-3 many TRBV20-1 NA CSASPSTDTQYF TGCAGTGCTAGCCCTAGCACAGATACGCAGTATTTT
TRBJ1-2 many TRBV11-2 NA CASSLGRSLANYGYTF TGTGCCAGCAGCTTGGGCAGGTCCCTAGCTAACTATGGCTACACCTTC
TRBJ1-1 many TRBV6-5 TRBD1 CASHRGNTEAFF TGTGCCAGCCACAGGGGGAACACTGAAGCTTTCTTT
TRBJ2-5 many TRBV7-9 TRBD1 CASSPGQGPETQYF TGTGCCAGCAGCCCCGGACAGGGGCCGGAGACCCAGTACTTC
TRBJ2-1 many TRBV5-1 NA CASRSGAYNEQFF TGCGCCAGCCGAAGCGGAGCCTACAATGAGCAGTTCTTC
TRBJ2-5 many TRBV7-8 TRBD1 CASSMDRAETQYF TGTGCCAGCAGCATGGACAGGGCAGAGACCCAGTACTTC
TRBJ2-3 many TRBV5-1 NA CASSPKQTSTDTQYF TGCGCCAGCAGCCCGAAGCAGACTAGCACAGATACGCAGTATTTT
TRBJ2-7 many TRBV10-3 NA CAISEGLTTYEQYF TGTGCCATCAGTGAGGGCCTGACCACCTACGAGCAGTACTTC
TRBJ2-1 few TRBV4-1 TRBD2 CASSPRTGTSGHEQFF TGCGCCAGCAGCCCGAGGACCGGGACTAGTGGTCATGAGCAGTTCTTC
TRBJ1-1 many TRBV30 NA CAVRRGSNTEAFF TGTGCCGTCCGTAGGGGGTCGAACACTGAAGCTTTCTTT
TRBJ1-3 many TRBV12-3/TRBV12-4 NA CATTEDSGNTIYF TGTGCCACCACAGAAGACTCTGGAAACACCATATATTTT
TRBJ2-1 many TRBV27 TRBD2 CASSLGAGGSFSYNEQFF TGTGCCAGCAGTTTAGGAGCGGGAGGGTCCTTCTCCTACAATGAGCAGTTCTTC
TRBJ2-3 many TRBV20-1 NA CSASETDTQYF TGCAGTGCTAGCGAGACAGATACGCAGTATTTT
TRBJ2-7 many TRBV7-7 TRBD1 CASSLRQGQGTKRWYEQYF TGTGCCAGCAGCCTAAGACAAGGACAGGGAACGAAACGGTGGTACGAGCAGTACTTC
TRBJ1-4 many TRBV10-2 NA CASRRTTNNEKLFF TGCGCCAGCAGAAGGACAACCAATAATGAAAAACTGTTTTTT
TRBJ1-2 many TRBV4-1 TRBD1 CASSQGPGGDYGYTF TGCGCCAGCAGCCAAGGTCCAGGGGGCGACTATGGCTACACCTTC
TRBJ2-7 NA TRBV20-1 NA CSARSALANYEQYF TGCAGTGCTAGATCCGCTCTAGCGAACTACGAGCAGTACTTC
TRBJ2-1 NA TRBV20-1 TRBD2 CSARPSGRLYNEQFF TGCAGTGCTAGACCTAGCGGGAGGCTATACAATGAGCAGTTCTTC
TRBJ2-1 NA TRBV19 NA CASRRGGGYNEQFF TGTGCCAGTCGAAGAGGGGGAGGCTACAATGAGCAGTTCTTC
TRBJ2-7 many TRBV9 NA CASSVSRADEQYF TGTGCCAGCAGCGTTAGTCGTGCGGACGAGCAGTACTTC
TRBJ2-1 many TRBV29-1 TRBD1 CSVDRDYNEQFF TGCAGCGTCGACAGGGACTACAATGAGCAGTTCTTC
TRBJ2-5 many TRBV5-4 NA CASSQGNRGQHQETQYF TGTGCCAGCAGCCAGGGGAATAGGGGCCAGCACCAAGAGACCCAGTACTTC
TRBJ1-2 many TRBV20-1 NA CSARDYGYTF TGCAGTGCTAGAGACTATGGCTACACCTTC
TRBJ2-1 NA TRBV5-5 TRBD1 CASSLGTGLFNEQFF TGTGCCAGCAGCCTAGGGACAGGGTTGTTCAATGAGCAGTTCTTC
TRBJ1-2 few TRBV7-9 NA CASSSGQRGVSGYTF TGTGCCAGCAGCTCCGGACAGCGTGGGGTGAGCGGCTACACCTTC
TRBJ1-6 many TRBV6-5 NA CASSYSLWAPLHF TGTGCCAGCAGTTACTCGTTATGGGCACCCCTCCACTTT
TRBJ2-5 few TRBV7-9 TRBD2 CASEIAGGPQETQYF TGTGCCAGCGAGATAGCGGGAGGGCCACAAGAGACCCAGTACTTC
TRBJ1-1 many TRBV7-2 NA CASSLARRAEAFF TGTGCCAGCAGCTTAGCTCGCCGGGCTGAAGCTTTCTTT
TRBJ2-7 many TRBV12-3/TRBV12-4 TRBD1 CASSQTGTGRPEQYF TGTGCCAGCAGTCAAACTGGGACAGGGAGACCCGAGCAGTACTTC
TRBJ2-5 many TRBV28 NA CASTPWRVEETQYF TGTGCCAGCACCCCCTGGCGGGTTGAAGAGACCCAGTACTTC
TRBJ2-7 many TRBV29-1 TRBD1 CSGRQGYEQYF TGCAGCGGGAGACAGGGCTACGAGCAGTACTTC
TRBJ2-5 many TRBV7-6 TRBD1 CASSRQGARETQYF TGTGCCAGCAGCAGACAGGGGGCGCGGGAGACCCAGTACTTC
TRBJ2-7 NA TRBV5-1 TRBD1 CASSLGDRGPLEQYF TGCGCCAGCAGCTTGGGGGACAGGGGTCCCCTCGAGCAGTACTTC
TRBJ2-1 many TRBV10-3 TRBD1 CATRDRANEQFF TGTGCCACCAGGGACAGGGCTAATGAGCAGTTCTTC
TRBJ2-3 many TRBV4-3 TRBD1 CASSQGAGGYGTDTQYF TGCGCCAGCAGTCAGGGGGCAGGGGGATACGGCACAGATACGCAGTATTTT
TRBJ1-3 many TRBV6-5 NA CASSYGASSGNTIYF TGTGCCAGCAGTTACGGGGCGAGCTCTGGAAACACCATATATTTT
TRBJ1-4 many TRBV12-3/TRBV12-4 NA CASSFSGRGEKLFF TGTGCCAGCAGCTTTTCGGGGAGAGGTGAAAAACTGTTTTTT
TRBJ1-6 many TRBV12-3/TRBV12-4 TRBD1 CASRSGQGNNSPLHF TGTGCCAGCAGGAGCGGACAGGGGAATAATTCACCCCTCCACTTT
TRBJ2-5 many TRBV9 NA CASSGGTSRDETQYF TGTGCCAGCAGCGGGGGGACATCACGGGACGAGACCCAGTACTTC
TRBJ1-3 many TRBV7-2 TRBD1 CASSTGTAGNTIYF TGTGCCAGCAGTACGGGGACAGCTGGAAACACCATATATTTT
TRBJ2-2 many TRBV19 NA CAVGVGELFF TGTGCGGTTGGTGTCGGGGAGCTGTTTTTT
TRBJ2-3 many TRBV3-1 TRBD2 CASSETSGRTDTQYF TGTGCCAGCAGCGAGACTAGCGGGAGAACAGATACGCAGTATTTT
TRBJ2-1 many TRBV7-3 NA CASSYSGAYNEQFF TGTGCCAGCAGTTATAGCGGAGCATACAATGAGCAGTTCTTC
TRBJ1-1 many TRBV5-6 NA CAYTGGHLNTEAFF TGTGCCTACACTGGGGGACATCTGAACACTGAAGCTTTCTTT
TRBJ2-3 many TRBV11-3 TRBD1 CASSFLDRDPDTQYF TGTGCCAGCAGCTTTTTGGACAGGGATCCAGATACGCAGTATTTT
TRBJ2-7 many TRBV4-2 NA CASSQELARRSYEQYF TGTGCCAGCAGCCAAGAGTTGGCCAGGAGATCCTACGAGCAGTACTTC
TRBJ2-7 many TRBV20-1 TRBD1 CSARGQGANYEQYF TGCAGTGCTAGAGGGCAGGGGGCAAATTACGAGCAGTACTTC
TRBJ2-4 many TRBV29-1 NA CSVEDMAGNIQYF TGCAGCGTTGAAGATATGGCAGGGAACATTCAGTACTTC
TRBJ2-3 few TRBV2 TRBD2 CASSLGLANTDTQYF TGTGCCAGCAGCCTTGGACTAGCGAACACAGATACGCAGTATTTT
TRBJ2-2 many TRBV7-3 NA CASSATPGTAVGELFF TGTGCCAGCAGCGCCACCCCCGGGACGGCGGTCGGGGAGCTGTTTTTT
TRBJ2-6 many TRBV15 NA CATSRDLGSGANVLTF TGTGCCACCAGCAGAGATCTAGGCTCTGGGGCCAACGTCCTGACTTTC
TRBJ2-5 many TRBV4-2 TRBD1 CASSQEGGPGQQETQYF TGTGCCAGCAGCCAAGAAGGGGGACCGGGACAGCAAGAGACCCAGTACTTC